Included here is one TCR beta chain sequence, with context. Antigen specificity is unknown. The CDR3 sequence is 15 residues long. Germline CDR1 is LGHNA and CDR2 is YSLEER. Trimming took off 1 base at V and 0 bases at J, with 10 bases between the two ends. The data derive from a study of OX40 agonist ivuxolimab in advanced cancers. Study observations and caveats: More expanded clones were found, on average, in CD8+ than in CD4+ T cells. CD4+ and CD8+ blood T cells expanded clonally by week 6 at 0.1 to 3.0 mg/kg. The study found among the lowest clonal expansion in partial responders at 0.1-3.0 mg/kg.

Sequencing used immunoSEQ multiplex PCR; TCRdb keeps in-frame clones, though not all of them. The profile shows roughly 48,000 clones, around nine tenths of them singletons. This receptor was obtained from an adult with an advanced solid tumor such as melanoma, head and neck, liver or kidney cancer. Sequencing used CD4+ or CD8+ T cells sorted from blood, obtained in a trial of the OX40 agonist ivuxolimab. The rearrangement uses TRBV4-3 and TRBJ2-7; D could derive from TRBD1 or TRBD2 (5 bases each). CDR3 sequence reads: CASSQGGSFSYEQYF. In DNA form, the CDR3 reads TGCGCCAGCAGCCAAGGGGGGAGTTTCTCCTACGAGCAGTACTTC.